Listed below are T cell receptor beta chains from one sample, sequenced in a study of OX40 agonist ivuxolimab in advanced cancers. Assay used: immunoSEQ multiplex PCR; TCRdb lists only in-frame clones, some missing. This table holds some 100,000 clones, 85% to 90% found once. Source: CD4+ or CD8+ T cells sorted from blood, taken in a trial of the OX40 agonist ivuxolimab. Receptor source: an adult with an advanced solid tumor such as melanoma, head and neck, liver or kidney cancer. CDR3s include the opening cysteine and the closing phenylalanine or tryptophan. D genes are given only for firm matches. The size entry is marked missing in some rows and otherwise reads once, few, many or a size class.

j_gene,abundance,len,v_gene,d_gene,CDR3nt,CDR3aa
TRBJ2-3,.,17,TRBV18,TRBD2,TGTGCCAGCTCACCACCGTGGTCTAGCGGGGGGGCTTTTACGCAGTATTTT,CASSPPWSSGGAFTQYF
TRBJ2-6,.,15,TRBV5-1,.,TGCGCCAGCAGCCGGCGGAGCTCTGGGGCCAACGTCCTGACTTTC,CASSRRSSGANVLTF
TRBJ1-4,once,16,TRBV30,.,TGTGCCTGGAGCGCCCCCTTGGGACTAGCTATTGAAAAACTGTTTTTT,CAWSAPLGLAIEKLFF
TRBJ1-3,once,15,TRBV18,.,TGTGCCAGCTCACCCACGGGGGCCTCTGGAAACACCATATATTTT,CASSPTGASGNTIYF
TRBJ1-2,.,15,TRBV7-9,.,TGTGCCAGCAGCTCCCAAATGGGTGACAACTATGGCTACACCTTC,CASSSQMGDNYGYTF
TRBJ1-6,.,16,TRBV5-5,.,TGTGCCAGCAGCTTGGAAAGTACCTCCTATAATTCACCCCTCCACTTT,CASSLESTSYNSPLHF
TRBJ1-2,.,14,TRBV19,TRBD1,TGTGCCAGTAGTAGGGACAGAATAAACTATGGCTACACCTTC,CASSRDRINYGYTF
TRBJ1-2,.,16,TRBV6-6,TRBD1,TGTGCCAGCAGTTACTCCATGGGACAGGGGAACTATGGCTACACCTTC,CASSYSMGQGNYGYTF
TRBJ1-6,once,16,TRBV18,.,TGTGCCAGCTCACCAGAGGGTAGGGCTCGGAATTCACCCCTCCACTTT,CASSPEGRARNSPLHF
TRBJ2-3,.,14,TRBV27,TRBD2,TGTGCCAGCAGTAGGGCGGGGGGGACAGATACGCAGTATTTT,CASSRAGGTDTQYF
TRBJ2-5,.,12,TRBV30,TRBD1,TGTGCCTGGAAGGGGGCCGGGGAGACCCAGTACTTC,CAWKGAGETQYF
TRBJ1-3,.,15,TRBV27,.,TGTGCCAGCAGTTTATCAGGGCATGGTGGAAACACCATATATTTT,CASSLSGHGGNTIYF
TRBJ1-5,.,14,TRBV2,.,TGTGCCAGCACCCCGGGCAGGGTTAGTCAGCCCCAGCATTTT,CASTPGRVSQPQHF
TRBJ2-1,.,13,TRBV7-8,.,TGTGCCAGCAGCCCCGGGTCCTACAATGAGCAGTTCTTC,CASSPGSYNEQFF
TRBJ2-7,.,14,TRBV6-1,.,TGTGCCAGCATGACGACACTAAGCTCCTACGAGCAGTACTTC,CASMTTLSSYEQYF
TRBJ2-7,.,18,TRBV4-3,.,TGCGCCAGCAGCCAAGAATTTTTAATTGGCGGGGCAGGCTACGAGCAGTACTTC,CASSQEFLIGGAGYEQYF
TRBJ1-4,.,12,TRBV29-1,.,TGCAGCGTTGAACGCTTTAGAGAAAAACTGTTTTTT,CSVERFREKLFF